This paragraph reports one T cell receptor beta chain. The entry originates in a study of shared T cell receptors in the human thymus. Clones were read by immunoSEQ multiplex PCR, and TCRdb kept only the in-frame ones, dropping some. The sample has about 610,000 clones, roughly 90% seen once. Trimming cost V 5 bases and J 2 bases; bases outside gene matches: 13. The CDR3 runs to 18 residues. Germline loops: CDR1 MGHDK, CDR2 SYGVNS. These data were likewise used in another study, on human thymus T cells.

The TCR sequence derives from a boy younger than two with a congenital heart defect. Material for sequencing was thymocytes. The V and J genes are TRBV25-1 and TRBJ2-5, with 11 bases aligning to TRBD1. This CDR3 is CASSLPGQGANQQETQYF. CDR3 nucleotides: TGTGCCAGCAGTCTTCCCGGACAGGGGGCTAACCAGCAAGAGACCCAGTACTTC.